This passage covers 24 T cell receptor beta chains from one sample sequenced in a study of OX40 agonist ivuxolimab in advanced cancers. The assay was immunoSEQ multiplex PCR, and TCRdb's table has in-frame clones only and misses some. The table has 150,000 to 180,000 clones, 85% to 95% seen once. The sequencing here drew on CD4+ or CD8+ T cells sorted from blood, taken in a trial of the OX40 agonist ivuxolimab. The receptors shown here come from an adult with an advanced solid tumor such as melanoma, head and neck, liver or kidney cancer.

This chain links TRBV6-1 with TRBJ1-2, with 12 bases fitting TRBD1. The CDR3 consists of 13 residues. Trimming took 6 bases from V and 6 from J; bases not matched to a gene: 2. Germline lookup yields CDR1 MNHNS and CDR2 SASEGT. For the CDR3, the DNA is TGTGCCAGCAGAGGGACAGGGGGCGATGGCTACACCTTC. Protein sequence: CASRGTGGDGYTF.

The V gene is TRBV14, the J gene TRBJ2-5; D remains ambiguous. Germline CDR1 is SGHDN and CDR2 is FVKESK. This CDR3 comprises 14 residues. V shed 1 base and J shed 1 base, with 7 bases lying between them. CDR3 in DNA: TGTGCCAGCAGCCAAGTCCACAGCCAAGAGACCCAGTACTTC. Amino acid sequence: CASSQVHSQETQYF.

The chain uses TRBV28 and TRBJ2-1; TRBD2 matches at 9 bases. CDR1 and CDR2 (germline): MDHEN, SYDVKM. Losses at the gene ends were 9 bases for V and 9 bases for J; bases not matched to a gene: 12. There are 14 residues in the CDR3. CDR3 residues: CASAGLAGPTEQFF. The CDR3, as DNA: TGTGCCAGTGCCGGGCTAGCGGGACCCACTGAGCAGTTCTTC.

V and J are TRBV15 and TRBJ1-4; D might be TRBD1 (5 bases). The CDR3 extends over 13 amino acids. Germline-derived CDR1 and CDR2 are LNHNV and YYDKDF (reference sequence). Trimming left V 9 bases short and J 0 bases short, with 8 bases between. CDR3 sequence: CATRQTTNEKLFF. As DNA, the CDR3 is TGTGCCACAAGACAGACAACTAATGAAAAACTGTTTTTT.

CDR3 nucleotide sequence: TGTGCCAGCAGTTCCCTGACACCTGCCTACGAGCAGTACTTC. As protein: CASSSLTPAYEQYF. This rearrangement joins TRBV28 to TRBJ2-7; the D is unclear. Germline lookup yields CDR1 MDHEN and CDR2 SYDVKM. This CDR3 contains 14 residues. V shed 4 bases and J shed 2 bases, with 12 bases lying between them.

This rearrangement joins TRBV28 to TRBJ2-1; possible D gene TRBD1, 5 bases. V gave up 6 bases and J gave up 2 bases, with 17 bases separating them. CDR1 MDHEN and CDR2 SYDVKM come from the germline V gene. The CDR3 consists of 16 residues. For the CDR3, the DNA is TGTGCCAGCAGCCGCCAGGGCCACCCTGCCTACAATGAGCAGTTCTTC. This encodes CASSRQGHPAYNEQFF.

The V gene is TRBV29-1, the J gene TRBJ1-5; TRBD1 might be the D (5 bases). Trimming took off 4 bases at V and 4 bases at J, with 14 bases between the two ends. Germline V gene sequence: CDR1 SQVTM, CDR2 ANQGSEA. CDR3 size: 14 residues. CDR3 amino acids: CSVAAGLGNQPQHF. CDR3 coding DNA: TGCAGCGTTGCGGCAGGGCTGGGGAATCAGCCCCAGCATTTT.

In its sample, this clone was seen once. The chain employs TRBV9 and TRBJ2-3; 7 nucleotides agree with TRBD1. CDR1 SGDLS and CDR2 YYNGEE come from the germline V gene. Trimming removed 7 bases from V and 4 bases from J; junction bases left unmatched: 9. The CDR3 totals 14 residues. CDR3 loop: CASGKTGWADTQYF. DNA for the CDR3: TGTGCCAGCGGGAAGACAGGGTGGGCAGATACGCAGTATTTT.

This chain uses TRBV19 with TRBJ2-7; D may be TRBD1 or TRBD2 (6 bases each). Germline loops: CDR1 LNHDA, CDR2 SQIVND (reference sequence). The CDR3 is 14 amino acids. Trimming left V 5 bases short and J 6 bases short, with 17 bases between. The CDR3 coding sequence is TGTGCCAGTAGTTCGAGGGGGGCTTACGGCGAGCAGTACTTC. It encodes CASSSRGAYGEQYF.

This rearrangement joins TRBV7-2 to TRBJ2-5; 9 bases agree with TRBD1. The germline gives CDR1 SGHTA, CDR2 FQGNSA. The V gene end was trimmed by 4 bases and the J gene end by 3 bases; junction bases not matched to a gene: 3. The length of the CDR3 is 14 residues. The CDR3, as DNA: TGTGCCAGCAGCTCTTGGACAGGGGAAGAGACCCAGTACTTC. Protein product: CASSSWTGEETQYF.

The rearrangement uses TRBV5-4 and TRBJ2-3, with D possibly called TRBD1 or TRBD2 (6 bases each). V was shortened by 0 bases and J by 9 bases, with 20 bases between the two germline ends. Germline V gene sequence: CDR1 SGHNT, CDR2 YYREEE (reference sequence). This CDR3 region has 16 residues. This CDR3 is CASSLGGANGQITQYF. In DNA, the CDR3 is TGTGCCAGCAGCTTGGGGGGGGCGAACGGTCAGATAACGCAGTATTTT.

In this sample, this clone turned up once. J is TRBJ1-2 and V is TRBV28; a weak D match, TRBD1 (5 bases). The CDR3 has 15 amino acids. The V gene's germline CDR1 is MDHEN and CDR2 SYDVKM. The ends were cut back, 5 bases at V and 4 bases at J, with 17 bases in the middle. Here the CDR3 DNA reads TGTGCCAGCAGTCCATTGGGTCGGGGCGGCTATGGCTACACCTTC. It yields the protein CASSPLGRGGYGYTF.

The V call is TRBV19, the J call TRBJ2-4; 14 bases match TRBD2. The V and J ends lost 6 bases and 0 bases, in that order; junction bases with no gene match: 16. Germline V gene lookup returns CDR1 LNHDA and CDR2 SQIVND (reference sequence). This CDR3 has 21 amino acids. This CDR3 is CASSWTSGGLDKRGAKNIQYF. In nucleotides, the CDR3 is TGTGCCAGTAGCTGGACTAGCGGGGGGCTCGACAAAAGGGGAGCCAAAAACATTCAGTACTTC.

The chain couples TRBV18 to TRBJ1-1; 7 nucleotides match TRBD1. There are 15 residues in the CDR3. The junction had 10 bases not matched to a gene; V was cut back by 2 bases and J by 7 bases. The germline V gene has CDR1 KGHSH and CDR2 LQKENI. For the CDR3, the DNA is TGTGCCAGCTCACCAAGGGAGGGGGCGCGGGGTGAAGCTTTCTTT. It translates to CASSPREGARGEAFF.

The J gene is TRBJ1-2, the V gene TRBV5-1; 7 bases are shared with TRBD1. V shed 5 bases and J 5 bases; nucleotides not matched to a gene: 9. This CDR3 comprises 14 residues. CDR1 is SGHRS, CDR2 YFSETQ, per germline. CDR3 nucleotides: TGCGCCAGCAGGCACACAGGGGATTTGTATGGCTACACCTTC. Translated: CASRHTGDLYGYTF. The whole variable domain, remainder taken from reference TRBV5-1 and TRBJ1-2, is KAGVTQTPRYLIKTRGQQVTLSCSPISGHRSVSWYQQTPGQGLQFLFEYFSETQRNKGNFPGRFSGRQFSNSRSEMNVSTLELGDSALYLCASRHTGDLYGYTFGSGTRLTVV.

The rearrangement joins TRBV9 to TRBJ2-3; D is uncertain. The CDR3 is 15 residues long. V was clipped by 0 bases and J by 2 bases, with 10 bases between them. From germline, CDR1 is SGDLS and CDR2 YYNGEE. CDR3 sequence (DNA): TGTGCCAGCAGCGTAGGTCTCTTAAACACAGATACGCAGTATTTT. Translating gives CASSVGLLNTDTQYF.

The chain has TRBV28 and TRBJ1-5; 10 bases are shared with TRBD1. Losses at the gene ends were 5 bases for V and 7 bases for J; bases not matched to a gene: 11. CDR3 length equals 16 residues. The germline gives CDR1 MDHEN, CDR2 SYDVKM. CDR3 coding DNA: TGTGCCAGCAGTACCTTAGGACAGGGGGATCGACAGCCCCAGCATTTT. Translated, it gives CASSTLGQGDRQPQHF.

The J gene is TRBJ2-5, the V gene TRBV5-8; the D is unclear. The CDR3 sequence is 12 residues long. Germline V gene data show CDR1 as SGHTS and CDR2 as YDEGEE. Trimming cost V 0 bases and J 6 bases, with 6 bases left between them. The CDR3 DNA reads TGTGCCAGCAGCTTGGCGGTTAAGACCCAGTACTTC. Translating gives CASSLAVKTQYF. Complete variable domain (other parts from reference TRBV5-8 and TRBJ2-5): EAGVTQSPTHLIKTRGQQATLRCSPISGHTSVYWYQQALGLGLQFLLWYDEGEERNRGNFPPRFSGRQFPNYSSELNVNALELEDSALYLCASSLAVKTQYFGPGTRLLVL.

This chain uses TRBV11-2 with TRBJ2-1, with TRBD2 matching over 7 bases. In germline, CDR1 is SGHAT, CDR2 FQNNGV. Losses at the gene ends were 0 bases for V and 9 bases for J; bases not matched to a gene: 2. CDR3 length equals 13 residues. CDR3 coding DNA: TGTGCCAGCAGCTTAGATCCGGGAGGTGAGCAGTTCTTC. It encodes CASSLDPGGEQFF.

The rearrangement links TRBV11-2 to TRBJ1-1; D is unresolved. The germline V and J ends were trimmed by 1 base and 4 bases, with 10 bases remaining between them. The CDR3 is 14 residues long. The germline CDR1 and CDR2 sequences are SGHAT and FQNNGV. The CDR3 nucleotides read TGTGCCAGCAGCTTAGTGTCCAGGCCCACTGAAGCTTTCTTT. It encodes CASSLVSRPTEAFF.

The chain has TRBV4-2 and TRBJ2-5; D is perhaps TRBD2 (5 bases). The CDR3 consists of 15 residues. V lost 0 bases to trimming and J lost 2 bases, with 10 bases between them. Germline-derived CDR1 and CDR2 are LGHNA and YNFKEQ. As DNA, the CDR3 is TGTGCCAGCAGCCAAGAGGAGAGGGAACAAGAGACCCAGTACTTC. Protein sequence: CASSQEEREQETQYF.

The rearrangement joins TRBV6-5 to TRBJ2-7; D is unclear. V gave up 6 bases and J gave up 3 bases, with 18 bases separating them. Germline CDR1 is MNHEY and CDR2 is SVGAGI. The CDR3 sequence is 15 residues long. As DNA, the CDR3 is TGTGCCAGCAGCCCCGAGGCTTACCCCTACTACGAGCAGTACTTC. Translation: CASSPEAYPYYEQYF.

The chain uses TRBV11-2 and TRBJ2-7; TRBD1 matches at 7 bases. From germline, CDR1 is SGHAT and CDR2 FQNNGV. Germline trimming cut 5 bases from V and 2 bases from J; bases unmatched to any gene: 6. There are 14 residues in the CDR3. The CDR3 reads CASSPGQLAYEQYF. In DNA, the CDR3 is TGTGCCAGCAGCCCGGGACAGTTAGCCTACGAGCAGTACTTC.

The chain is built from TRBV7-2 and TRBJ2-7; unclear D gene. The CDR3 contains 13 residues. Between the trimmed V and J ends, which lost 5 bases and 1 base, there was a span of 9 bases. Germline CDR1 and CDR2: SGHTA and FQGNSA. The CDR3 DNA sequence: TGTGCCAGCAGCCCCGTAGAATCCTACGAGCAGTACTTC. This gives the protein CASSPVESYEQYF.